The clone carrying this T cell receptor beta chain was recorded a few times. These data originate in a study of T cells in Graves' hyperthyroidism and ophthalmopathy. What was amplified from RNA transcripts were TCR beta CDR3 regions. HTBI primers were employed in a first-round RT-PCR of the TCR CDR3. Each CDR3 protein gets one entry after TCRdb re-called the multiplex PCR reads with MiXCR. The sample yields 750,000 to 950,000 distinct CDR3 sequences, 38% seen once. The CDR3 has 16 amino acids. Trimming cost V 4 bases and J 2 bases, with 16 bases left between them. In germline, CDR1 is SGHRS, CDR2 YFSETQ.

This sequence joins TRBV5-1 and TRBJ1-3, with D perhaps TRBD1 (6 bases). This receptor was obtained from a man aged 18 to 29 with Graves' hyperthyroidism. Specimen: blood. The CDR3 spells CASSVRDKVAGNTIYF. CDR3 sequence (DNA): TGCGCCAGCAGCGTCCGGGACAAGGTCGCTGGAAACACCATATATTTT.